A selection of T cell receptor beta chains follows, all from one sample in a study of chemoradiotherapy in HPV16-positive cancers. Data came from immunoSEQ multiplex PCR; TCRdb stores just in-frame clones and leaves some out. The sample lists more than 2,500 clones; more than 75% were seen once. The sample in question was tumor tissue, obtained from a patient who underwent chemoradiotherapy. The receptor set was obtained from a human donor with HPV-associated anogenital cancer. CDR3s include the opening cysteine and the closing phenylalanine or tryptophan. A D gene is named only where the DNA matches it firmly. Rows may omit the clone size; those that give it use once, few, many or a size class.

j_call d_call v_call clone_size cdr3_nt cdr3_aa
TRBJ2-3 TRBD2 TRBV4-1 . TGCGCCAGCAGCCTCGAAGCGGGGGATACGCAGTATTTT CASSLEAGDTQYF
TRBJ2-2 . TRBV6-5 . TGTGCCAGCACCAGGGACTCTAACACCGGGGAGCTGTTTTTT CASTRDSNTGELFF
TRBJ2-5 TRBD2 TRBV7-2 . TGTGCCAGCAGCTTAGAAGGTCGGGGGGTGGAGACCCAGTACTTC CASSLEGRGVETQYF
TRBJ2-7 TRBD1 TRBV29-1 . TGCAGCGTGGCTGGGACAGGGAGCTCCTACGAGCAGTACTTC CSVAGTGSSYEQYF
TRBJ2-1 . TRBV4-1 few TGCGCCAGCAGCCCACGACAGATCGGGAATGAGCAGTTCTTC CASSPRQIGNEQFF
TRBJ1-1 . TRBV9 . TGTGCCAGCAGCGTGGCACAGTACCCCGCCCCGAACACTGAAGCTTTCTTT CASSVAQYPAPNTEAFF
TRBJ2-1 TRBD2 TRBV29-1 . TGCAGCGTTTGGGGACTAGCAGGGTTCGGGCAGTTCTTC CSVWGLAGFGQFF
TRBJ2-3 . TRBV6-5 . TGTGCCAGCAGTTACTCGGGACGAGCAACAGATACGCAGTATTTT CASSYSGRATDTQYF
TRBJ2-2 . TRBV6-6 . TGTGCCAGCAGTCGATCCGGGGAGCTGTTTTTT CASSRSGELFF
TRBJ2-3 . TRBV4-2 . TGTGCCAGCAGCCAACTTGAAGGGGGGGGCACAGATACGCAGTATTTT CASSQLEGGGTDTQYF
TRBJ1-1 . TRBV20-1 . TGCAGTGCTAGGGAGAACACTGAAGCTTTCTTT CSARENTEAFF
TRBJ1-4 . TRBV6-5 . TGTGCCAGCAGTAGGACGGCAACTAATGAAAAACTGTTTTTT CASSRTATNEKLFF
TRBJ1-3 . TRBV25-1 . TGTGCCAGCAGTGAGGCGGGAGGAAACACCATATATTTT CASSEAGGNTIYF
TRBJ2-1 TRBD1 TRBV5-1 . TGCGCCAGCAGCTTTCTAGGGGCAGGGGGCTCGAATGAGCAGTTCTTC CASSFLGAGGSNEQFF
TRBJ1-2 . TRBV5-8 once TGTGCCAGCAGCTTGGCCTGGGGGGATGGCTATGGCTACACCTTC CASSLAWGDGYGYTF
TRBJ2-2 TRBD2 TRBV5-1 . TGCGCCAGCAGCTTGGGTTTAGCGGGAGGGCCTATCGGGGAGCTGTTTTTT CASSLGLAGGPIGELFF
TRBJ2-1 . TRBV18 . TGTGCCAGCTCACCCGGAAGCTCCCCCTACAATGAGCAGTTCTTC CASSPGSSPYNEQFF
TRBJ2-3 TRBD1 TRBV28 . TGTGCCAGCAGGCGCACAGGGGTAGGCACAGATACGCAGTATTTT CASRRTGVGTDTQYF
TRBJ1-1 TRBD1 TRBV7-2 . TGTGCCAGCAGCTTAGCACAGGGGGCTGAAGCTTTCTTT CASSLAQGAEAFF
TRBJ2-1 TRBD1 TRBV27 . TGTGCCAGCAGTTTAAAAACAGGGGCGTCGAGGGGTGAGCAGTTCTTC CASSLKTGASRGEQFF
TRBJ2-1 . TRBV29-1 . TGCAGCGTTGAAGGGGGGACTGAAGACAATGAGCAGTTCTTC CSVEGGTEDNEQFF
TRBJ1-2 . TRBV9 . TGTGCCAGCAGCGAAGACCTACAGGGCAACTATGGCTACACCTTC CASSEDLQGNYGYTF
TRBJ2-3 . TRBV7-2 once TGTGCCAGCAGCTCGGACCCGGGGTCTTATACGCAGTATTTT CASSSDPGSYTQYF
TRBJ2-5 TRBD1 TRBV6-1 . TGTGCCAGCAGTGATTGGACAGGGGGCGGTGAGACCCAGTACTTC CASSDWTGGGETQYF
TRBJ2-7 TRBD1 TRBV28 . TGTGCCAGCAGTTCCCACAGGGGCCGTTCCTACGAGCAGTACTTC CASSSHRGRSYEQYF
TRBJ2-7 . TRBV5-5 . TGTGCCAGCAGCTTGATGCTCCTCGCCCGGTCCTACGAGCAGTACTTC CASSLMLLARSYEQYF
TRBJ1-1 . TRBV11-1 . TGTGCCAGCAGCTTACATGACACTGAAGCTTTCTTT CASSLHDTEAFF
TRBJ2-1 TRBD2 TRBV11-3 . TGTGCCAGCAGCTTCCCGAAGACTAGCGGGTACAATGAGCAGTTCTTC CASSFPKTSGYNEQFF
TRBJ2-3 TRBD2 TRBV30 . TGTGCCTGGAGTGGGACTAGCGGGAGGTTATTAGATACGCAGTATTTT CAWSGTSGRLLDTQYF
TRBJ2-1 . TRBV21-1 . TGTGCCACTACGGACGGCAAAAGGTTCTTC CATTDGKRFF
TRBJ2-5 TRBD1 TRBV7-9 . TGTGCCAGCAGCTTAGTAGGGGGCGGAGAGACCCAGTACTTC CASSLVGGGETQYF
TRBJ2-1 TRBD1 TRBV28 . TGTGCCAGCAGTTGGCGGGGGACAGGGAATGAGCAGTTCTTC CASSWRGTGNEQFF
TRBJ2-2 TRBD1 TRBV19 . TGTGCCAGTAGTATAGGGACAGGGGGGGTTTTAGTCACCGGGGAGCTGTTTTTT CASSIGTGGVLVTGELFF
TRBJ2-5 . TRBV9 . TGTGCCAGCAGCGTAGCTGGGCAATCCTACCAAGAGACCCAGTACTTC CASSVAGQSYQETQYF
TRBJ2-1 . TRBV19 . TGTGCCAGTAGTATTTTTGGACTTGATGGAGACAATGAGCAGTTCTTC CASSIFGLDGDNEQFF
TRBJ1-6 . TRBV11-2 . TGTGCCAGCAGCGGAAGGGGTTTGGGGACCGTAAATTCACCCCTCCACTTT CASSGRGLGTVNSPLHF
TRBJ2-2 TRBD2 TRBV28 . TGTGCCAGCGTATCCGGGGGGGTAAACGGGGAGCTGTTTTTT CASVSGGVNGELFF
TRBJ1-2 . TRBV18 . TGTGCCAGCTCAGCGGGCAACTATGGCTACACCTTC CASSAGNYGYTF
TRBJ1-1 . TRBV6-1 few TGTGCCAGCAGTGAAGGCAGGGGTGGGACTGAAGCTTTCTTT CASSEGRGGTEAFF
TRBJ1-2 . TRBV2 . TGTGCCAGCAGTGAAGAACGAACTGCTTATGGCTACACCTTC CASSEERTAYGYTF
TRBJ2-3 . TRBV11-2 . TGTGCCAGCAGTCGTCGGGACCCCGGTGTCCCGCAGTATTTT CASSRRDPGVPQYF